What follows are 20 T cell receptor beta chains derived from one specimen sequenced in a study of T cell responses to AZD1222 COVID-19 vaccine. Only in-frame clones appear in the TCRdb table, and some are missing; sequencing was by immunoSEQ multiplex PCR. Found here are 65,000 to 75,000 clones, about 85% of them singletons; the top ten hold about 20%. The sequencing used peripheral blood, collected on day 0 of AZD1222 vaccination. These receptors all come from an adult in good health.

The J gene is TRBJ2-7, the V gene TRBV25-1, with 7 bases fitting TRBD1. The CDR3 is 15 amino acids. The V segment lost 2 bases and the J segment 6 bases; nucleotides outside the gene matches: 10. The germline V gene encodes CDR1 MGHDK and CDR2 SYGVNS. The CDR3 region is CASSERRQGAFEQYF. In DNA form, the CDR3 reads TGTGCCAGCAGTGAAAGGAGACAGGGTGCATTCGAGCAGTACTTC.

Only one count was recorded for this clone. The CDR3 here is CASSPYSNSPLHF. The DNA of the CDR3 is TGTGCCAGCTCACCATACAGTAATTCACCCCTCCACTTT. The gene calls are TRBV18 and TRBJ1-6, with no clear D. The V end was cut by 2 bases, the J end by 6 bases, with 5 bases between. CDR3 length: 13 residues. Germline V gene sequence: CDR1 KGHSH, CDR2 LQKENI.

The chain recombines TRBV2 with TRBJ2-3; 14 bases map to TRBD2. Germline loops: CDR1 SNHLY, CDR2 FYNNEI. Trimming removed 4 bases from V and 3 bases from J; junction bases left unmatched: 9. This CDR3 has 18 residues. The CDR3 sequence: CASSGGGLAGGGTDTQYF. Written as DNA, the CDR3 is TGTGCCAGCAGTGGAGGAGGACTAGCGGGGGGAGGGACAGATACGCAGTATTTT. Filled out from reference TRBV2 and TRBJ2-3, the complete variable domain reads EPEVTQTPSHQVTQMGQEVILRCVPISNHLYFYWYRQILGQKVEFLVSFYNNEISEKSEIFDDQFSVERPDGSNFTLKIRSTKLEDSAMYFCASSGGGLAGGGTDTQYFGPGTRLTVL.

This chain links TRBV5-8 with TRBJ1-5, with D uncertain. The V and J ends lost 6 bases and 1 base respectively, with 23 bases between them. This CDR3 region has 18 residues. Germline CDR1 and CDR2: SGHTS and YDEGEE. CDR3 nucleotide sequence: TGTGCCAGCAAGCAGGTGGGAACCTTATTTTGGAGCAATCAGCCCCAGCATTTT. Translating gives CASKQVGTLFWSNQPQHF.

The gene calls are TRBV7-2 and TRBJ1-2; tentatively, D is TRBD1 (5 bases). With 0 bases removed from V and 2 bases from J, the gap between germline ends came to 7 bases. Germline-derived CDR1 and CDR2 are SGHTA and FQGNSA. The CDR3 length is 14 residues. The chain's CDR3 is CASSLAGHNYGYTF. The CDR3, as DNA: TGTGCCAGCAGCTTAGCCGGACACAACTATGGCTACACCTTC.

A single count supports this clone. The CDR3, as DNA: TGTGCCAGCATTACTCCGGGACAGGGACTTGGCTACACCTTC. It encodes CASITPGQGLGYTF. This chain uses TRBV28 with TRBJ1-2; 9 bases fit TRBD1. CDR1 is MDHEN, CDR2 SYDVKM, per germline. The CDR3 is 14 amino acids. Germline trimming cut 7 bases from V and 7 bases from J; bases unmatched to any gene: 10.

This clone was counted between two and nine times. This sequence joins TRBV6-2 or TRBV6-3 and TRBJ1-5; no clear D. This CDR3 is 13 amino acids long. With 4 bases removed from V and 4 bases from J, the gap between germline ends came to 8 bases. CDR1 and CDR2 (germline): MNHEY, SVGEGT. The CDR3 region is CASSFADNQPQHF. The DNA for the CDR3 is TGTGCCAGCAGTTTTGCAGATAATCAGCCCCAGCATTTT.

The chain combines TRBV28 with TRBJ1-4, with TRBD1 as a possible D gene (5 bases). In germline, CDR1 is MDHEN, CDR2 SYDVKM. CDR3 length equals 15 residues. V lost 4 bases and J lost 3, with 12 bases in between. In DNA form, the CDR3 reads TGTGCCAGCAGTTATGAGGGGAAGGCTAATGAAAAACTGTTTTTT. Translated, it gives CASSYEGKANEKLFF.

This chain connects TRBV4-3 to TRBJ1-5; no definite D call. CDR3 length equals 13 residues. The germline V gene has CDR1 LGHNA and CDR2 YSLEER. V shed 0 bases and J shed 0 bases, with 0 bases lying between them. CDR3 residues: CASSQDSNQPQHF. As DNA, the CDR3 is TGCGCCAGCAGCCAAGATAGCAATCAGCCCCAGCATTTT.

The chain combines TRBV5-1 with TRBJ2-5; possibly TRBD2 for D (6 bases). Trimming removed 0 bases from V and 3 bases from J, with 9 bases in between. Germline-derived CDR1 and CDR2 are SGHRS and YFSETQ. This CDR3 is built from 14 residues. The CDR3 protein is CASSLVGLKETQYF. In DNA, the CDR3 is TGCGCCAGCAGCTTGGTTGGACTAAAAGAGACCCAGTACTTC.

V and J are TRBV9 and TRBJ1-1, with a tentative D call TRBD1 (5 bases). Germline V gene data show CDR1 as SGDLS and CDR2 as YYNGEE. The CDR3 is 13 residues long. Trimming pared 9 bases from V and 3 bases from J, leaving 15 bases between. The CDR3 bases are TGTGCCACCACGGAGGTGGGGGACACTGAAGCTTTCTTT. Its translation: CATTEVGDTEAFF.

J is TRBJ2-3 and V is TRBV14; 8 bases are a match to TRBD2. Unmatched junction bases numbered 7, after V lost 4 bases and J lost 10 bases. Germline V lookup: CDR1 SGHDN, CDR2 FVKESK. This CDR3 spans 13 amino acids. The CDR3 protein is CASSRPGTRAQYF. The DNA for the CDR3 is TGTGCCAGCAGCCGTCCCGGGACTAGAGCGCAGTATTTT.

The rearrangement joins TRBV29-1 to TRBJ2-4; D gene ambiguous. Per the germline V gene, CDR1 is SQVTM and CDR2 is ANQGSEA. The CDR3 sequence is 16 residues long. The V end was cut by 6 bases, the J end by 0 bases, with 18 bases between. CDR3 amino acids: CSVSSTKELAKNIQYF. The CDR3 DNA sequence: TGCAGCGTGAGTTCCACGAAGGAACTAGCCAAAAACATTCAGTACTTC.

CDR3 region: CSVEKGGPYGYTF. Here the CDR3 DNA reads TGCAGCGTTGAAAAGGGGGGCCCCTATGGCTACACCTTC. The chain couples TRBV29-1 to TRBJ1-2, with D tentatively TRBD1 (6 bases). The V end was cut by 2 bases, the J end by 4 bases, with 11 bases between. CDR1 and CDR2 (germline): SQVTM, ANQGSEA. The CDR3 is made up of 13 amino acids.

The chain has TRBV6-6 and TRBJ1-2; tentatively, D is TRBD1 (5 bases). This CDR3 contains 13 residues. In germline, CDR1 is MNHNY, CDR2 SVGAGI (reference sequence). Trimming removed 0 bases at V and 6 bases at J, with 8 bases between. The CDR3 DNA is TGTGCCAGCAGTTACTCTCCGGGGGATGGCTACACCTTC. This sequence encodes CASSYSPGDGYTF.

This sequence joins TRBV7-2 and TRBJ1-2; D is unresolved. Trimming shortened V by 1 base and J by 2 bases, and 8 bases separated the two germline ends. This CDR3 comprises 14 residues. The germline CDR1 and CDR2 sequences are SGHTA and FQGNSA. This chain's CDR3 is CASSLGGENYGYTF. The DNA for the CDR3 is TGTGCCAGCAGCTTAGGGGGTGAAAACTATGGCTACACCTTC. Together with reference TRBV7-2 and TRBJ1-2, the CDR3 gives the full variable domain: GAGVSQSPSNKVTEKGKDVELRCDPISGHTALYWYRQSLGQGLEFLIYFQGNSAPDKSGLPSDRFSAERTGGSVSTLTIQRTQQEDSAVYLCASSLGGENYGYTFGSGTRLTVV.

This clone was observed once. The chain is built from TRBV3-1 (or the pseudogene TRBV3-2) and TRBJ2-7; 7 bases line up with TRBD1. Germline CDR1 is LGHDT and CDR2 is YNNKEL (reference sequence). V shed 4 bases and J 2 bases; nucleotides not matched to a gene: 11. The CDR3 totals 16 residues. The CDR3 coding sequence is TGTGCCAGCAGCCCCAAAAACAGACAGGGTACCTACGAGCAGTACTTC. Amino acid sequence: CASSPKNRQGTYEQYF.

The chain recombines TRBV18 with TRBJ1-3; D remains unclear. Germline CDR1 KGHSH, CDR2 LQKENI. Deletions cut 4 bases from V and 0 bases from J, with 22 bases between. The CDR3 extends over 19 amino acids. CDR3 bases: TGTGCCAGCTCACGAGACAATCCAAGGACGGCGAGCTCTGGAAACACCATATATTTT. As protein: CASSRDNPRTASSGNTIYF.

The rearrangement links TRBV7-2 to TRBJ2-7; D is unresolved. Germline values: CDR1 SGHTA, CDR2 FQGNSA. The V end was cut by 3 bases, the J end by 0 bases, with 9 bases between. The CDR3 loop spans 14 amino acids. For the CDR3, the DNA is TGTGCCAGCAGCTTGGGATCAGGCTCCTACGAGCAGTACTTC. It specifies CASSLGSGSYEQYF.

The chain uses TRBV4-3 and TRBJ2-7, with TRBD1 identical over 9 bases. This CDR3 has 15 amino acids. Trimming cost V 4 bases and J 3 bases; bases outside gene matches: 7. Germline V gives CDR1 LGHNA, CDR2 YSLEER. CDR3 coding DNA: TGCGCCAGCAGCCCTAGAGACAGGGGGGACTACGAGCAGTACTTC. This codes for CASSPRDRGDYEQYF.